This paragraph reports one T cell receptor (beta chain). This sample stems from a study of blood T cell repertoires in COVID-19. Germline V gene lookup returns CDR1 SGHRS and CDR2 YFSETQ. Trimming removed 0 bases from V and 3 bases from J; junction bases left unmatched: 2. The CDR3 has 17 residues. Clones were read by immunoSEQ multiplex PCR, and TCRdb kept only the in-frame ones, dropping some. This sample has approximately 250,000 clones, with roughly 80% found just once. The sequence was collected from a woman aged 50 to 60 with acute or convalescent COVID-19. The specimen sequenced was peripheral blood. The V and J genes are TRBV5-1 and TRBJ2-3, with 15 bases that match TRBD2. The CDR3 DNA sequence: TGCGCCAGCAGCTTGGACGGGACTAGCGGGGGGACAGATACGCAGTATTTT. Protein sequence: CASSLDGTSGGTDTQYF.